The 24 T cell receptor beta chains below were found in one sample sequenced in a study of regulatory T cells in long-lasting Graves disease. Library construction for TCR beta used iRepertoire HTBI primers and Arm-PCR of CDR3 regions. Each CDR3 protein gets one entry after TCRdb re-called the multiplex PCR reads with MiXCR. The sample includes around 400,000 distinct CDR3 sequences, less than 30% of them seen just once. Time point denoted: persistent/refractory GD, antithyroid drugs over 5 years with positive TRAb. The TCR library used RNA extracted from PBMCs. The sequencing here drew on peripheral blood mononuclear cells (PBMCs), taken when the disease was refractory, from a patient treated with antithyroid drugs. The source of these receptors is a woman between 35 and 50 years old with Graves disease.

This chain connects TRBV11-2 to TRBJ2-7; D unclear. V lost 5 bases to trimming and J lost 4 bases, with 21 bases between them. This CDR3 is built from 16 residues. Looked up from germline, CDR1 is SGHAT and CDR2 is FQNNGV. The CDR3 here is CASSADLQNWLYEQYF. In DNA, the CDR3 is TGTGCCAGCAGCGCCGACTTGCAAAACTGGCTGTACGAGCAGTACTTC.

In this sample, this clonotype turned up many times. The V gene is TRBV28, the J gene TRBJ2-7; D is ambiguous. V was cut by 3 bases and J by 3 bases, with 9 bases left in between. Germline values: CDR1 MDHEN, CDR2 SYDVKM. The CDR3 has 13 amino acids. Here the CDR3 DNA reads TGTGCCAGCAGTTTTGGACGGAACTACGAGCAGTACTTC. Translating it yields CASSFGRNYEQYF.

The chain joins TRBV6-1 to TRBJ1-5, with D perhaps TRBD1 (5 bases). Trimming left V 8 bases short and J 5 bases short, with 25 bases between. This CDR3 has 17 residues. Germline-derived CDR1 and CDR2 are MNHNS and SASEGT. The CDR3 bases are TGTGCCAGCGGGTTGGTCGGACGGGGGGTAAGCGATCAGCCCCAGCATTTT. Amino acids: CASGLVGRGVSDQPQHF.

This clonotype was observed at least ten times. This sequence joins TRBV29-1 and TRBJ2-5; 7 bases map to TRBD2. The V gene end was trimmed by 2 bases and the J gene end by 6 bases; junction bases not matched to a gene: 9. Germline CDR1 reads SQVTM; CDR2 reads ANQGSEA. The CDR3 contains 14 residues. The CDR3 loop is CSVERLTSSQTQYF. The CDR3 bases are TGCAGCGTTGAAAGACTGACTAGCTCGCAGACCCAGTACTTC.

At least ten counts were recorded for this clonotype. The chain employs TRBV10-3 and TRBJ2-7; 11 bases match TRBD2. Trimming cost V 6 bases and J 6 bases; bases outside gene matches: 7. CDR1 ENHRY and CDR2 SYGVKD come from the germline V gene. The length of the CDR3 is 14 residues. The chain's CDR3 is CAISSLAGGGEQYF. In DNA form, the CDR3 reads TGTGCCATCAGCTCCCTAGCGGGAGGTGGCGAGCAGTACTTC.

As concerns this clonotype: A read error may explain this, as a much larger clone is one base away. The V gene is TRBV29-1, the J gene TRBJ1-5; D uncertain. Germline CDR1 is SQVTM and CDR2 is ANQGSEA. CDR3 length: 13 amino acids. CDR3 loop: CSVVWAGNLPQHF. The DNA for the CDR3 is TGCAGCGTTGTCTGGGCGGGCAATCTGCCCCAGCATTTT.

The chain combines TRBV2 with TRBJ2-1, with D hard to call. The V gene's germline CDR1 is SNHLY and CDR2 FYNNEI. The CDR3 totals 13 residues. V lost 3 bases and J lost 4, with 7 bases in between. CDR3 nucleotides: TGTGCCAGCAGTGAGCTAGGTTACAATGAGCAGTTCTTC. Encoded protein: CASSELGYNEQFF.

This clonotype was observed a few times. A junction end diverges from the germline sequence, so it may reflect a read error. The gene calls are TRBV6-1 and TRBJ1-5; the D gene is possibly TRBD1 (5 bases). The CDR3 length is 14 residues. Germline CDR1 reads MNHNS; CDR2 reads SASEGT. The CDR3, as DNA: TGTGCCAGCAGAGAAGGGACGGGTAATCAGCCCCAGCATTTT. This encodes CASREGTGNQPQHF.

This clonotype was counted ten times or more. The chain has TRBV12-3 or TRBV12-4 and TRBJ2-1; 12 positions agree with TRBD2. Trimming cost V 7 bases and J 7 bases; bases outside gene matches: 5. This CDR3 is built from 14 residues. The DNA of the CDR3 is TGTGCCAGCACGACTAGCGGGAGTGGTAATGAGCAGTTCTTC. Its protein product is CASTTSGSGNEQFF.

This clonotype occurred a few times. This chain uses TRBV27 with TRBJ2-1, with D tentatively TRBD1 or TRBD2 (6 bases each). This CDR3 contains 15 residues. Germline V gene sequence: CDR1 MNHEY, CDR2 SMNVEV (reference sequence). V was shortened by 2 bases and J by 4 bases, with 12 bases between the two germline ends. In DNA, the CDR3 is TGTGCCAGCAGTTTAGGTCTAGGGGGGTACAATGAGCAGTTCTTC. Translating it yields CASSLGLGGYNEQFF.

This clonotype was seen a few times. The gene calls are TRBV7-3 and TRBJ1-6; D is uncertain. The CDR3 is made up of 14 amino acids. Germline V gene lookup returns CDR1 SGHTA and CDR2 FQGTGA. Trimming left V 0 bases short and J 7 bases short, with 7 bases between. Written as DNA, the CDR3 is TGTGCCAGCAGCTTAACCAGAAGAAATTCACCCCTCCACTTT. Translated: CASSLTRRNSPLHF.

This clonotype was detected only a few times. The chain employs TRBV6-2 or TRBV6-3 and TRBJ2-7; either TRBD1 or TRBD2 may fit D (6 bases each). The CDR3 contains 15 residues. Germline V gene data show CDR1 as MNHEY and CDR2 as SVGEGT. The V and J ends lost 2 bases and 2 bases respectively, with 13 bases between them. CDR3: CASSYRPGAPYEQYF. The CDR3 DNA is TGTGCCAGCAGTTACAGGCCGGGGGCGCCCTACGAGCAGTACTTC.

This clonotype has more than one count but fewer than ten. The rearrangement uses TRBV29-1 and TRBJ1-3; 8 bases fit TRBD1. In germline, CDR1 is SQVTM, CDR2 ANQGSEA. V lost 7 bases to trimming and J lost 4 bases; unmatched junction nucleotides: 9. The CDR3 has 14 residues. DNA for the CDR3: TGCAGCGCAGGACAGGGAATAGAAGGAAACACCATATATTTT. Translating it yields CSAGQGIEGNTIYF.

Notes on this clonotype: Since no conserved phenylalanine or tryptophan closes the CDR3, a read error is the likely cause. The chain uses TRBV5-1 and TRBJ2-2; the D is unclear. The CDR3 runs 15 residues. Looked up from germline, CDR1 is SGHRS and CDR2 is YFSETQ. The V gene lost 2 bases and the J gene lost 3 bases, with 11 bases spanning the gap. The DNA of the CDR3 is TGCGCCAGCAGCTTCCAGCTGGGGTACACCGGGGAGCTGTTTTCT. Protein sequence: CASSFQLGYTGELFS.

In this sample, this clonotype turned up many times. This CDR3 reads CASYSRLSGANVLTF. The CDR3 DNA sequence: TGTGCCAGCTATTCCAGGCTCTCTGGGGCCAACGTCCTGACTTTC. The rearrangement joins TRBV2 to TRBJ2-6, with D hard to call. The germline V gene has CDR1 SNHLY and CDR2 FYNNEI. The CDR3 has 15 amino acids. Trimming took 8 bases from V and 0 from J, leaving 11 bases between them. The full variable domain, its missing parts supplied by reference TRBV2 and TRBJ2-6, is EPEVTQTPSHQVTQMGQEVILRCVPISNHLYFYWYRQILGQKVEFLVSFYNNEISEKSEIFDDQFSVERPDGSNFTLKIRSTKLEDSAMYFCASYSRLSGANVLTFGAGSRLTVL.

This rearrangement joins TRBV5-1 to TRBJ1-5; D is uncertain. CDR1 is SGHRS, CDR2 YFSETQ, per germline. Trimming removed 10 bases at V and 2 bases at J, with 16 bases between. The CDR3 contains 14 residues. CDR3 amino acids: CALRSRRGNQPQHF. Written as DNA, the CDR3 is TGCGCCCTTCGGTCCCGGAGGGGCAATCAGCCCCAGCATTTT.

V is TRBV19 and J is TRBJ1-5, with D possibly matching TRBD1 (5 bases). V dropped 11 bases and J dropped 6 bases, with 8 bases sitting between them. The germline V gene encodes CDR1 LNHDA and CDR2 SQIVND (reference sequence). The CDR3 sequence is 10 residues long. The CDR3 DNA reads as TGTGCCGGGGGAAGTCAGCCCCAGCATTTT. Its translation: CAGGSQPQHF. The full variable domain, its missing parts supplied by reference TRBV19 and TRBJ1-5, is DGGITQSPKYLFRKEGQNVTLSCEQNLNHDAMYWYRQDPGQGLRLIYYSQIVNDFQKGDIAEGYSVSREKKESFPLTVTSAQKNPTAFYLCAGGSQPQHFGDGTRLSIL.

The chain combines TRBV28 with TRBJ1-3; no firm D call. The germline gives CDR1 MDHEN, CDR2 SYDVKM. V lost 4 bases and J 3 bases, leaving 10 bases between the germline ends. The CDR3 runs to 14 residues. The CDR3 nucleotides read TGTGCCAGCAGTTCACATATCCGTGGAAACACCATATATTTT. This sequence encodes CASSSHIRGNTIYF.

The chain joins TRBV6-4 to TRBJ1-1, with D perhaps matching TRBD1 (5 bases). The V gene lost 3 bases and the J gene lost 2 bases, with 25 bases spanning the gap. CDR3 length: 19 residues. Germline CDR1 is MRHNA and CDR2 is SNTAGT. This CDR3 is CASSEMDNCVGSINTEAFF. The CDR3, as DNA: TGTGCCAGCAGTGAGATGGACAATTGTGTGGGTTCAATAAACACTGAAGCTTTCTTT.

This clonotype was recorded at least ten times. In DNA form, the CDR3 reads TGTGCCAGCACCCTCCACCGAAGCAATCAGCCCCAGCATTTT. Protein product: CASTLHRSNQPQHF. The chain has TRBV28 and TRBJ1-5, with D unresolved. The ends were cut back, 7 bases at V and 1 base at J, with 11 bases in the middle. The CDR3 covers 14 residues. Germline CDR1 MDHEN, CDR2 SYDVKM.

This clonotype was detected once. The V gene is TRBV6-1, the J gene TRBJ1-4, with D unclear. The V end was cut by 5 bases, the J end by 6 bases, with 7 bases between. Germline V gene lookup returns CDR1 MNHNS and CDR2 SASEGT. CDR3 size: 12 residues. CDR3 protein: CASSPRYEKLFF. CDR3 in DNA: TGTGCCAGCAGTCCCCGATATGAAAAACTGTTTTTT.

The CDR3 spells CSARGLAAQETQYF. The CDR3 nucleotides are TGCAGTGCTAGGGGACTAGCAGCTCAAGAGACCCAGTACTTC. V gene TRBV20-1 combines with J gene TRBJ2-5; 9 bases align to TRBD2. The CDR3 runs to 14 residues. Trimming at V came to 3 bases and at J to 2 bases, leaving 4 bases not matched to a gene. Germline loops: CDR1 DFQATT, CDR2 SNEGSKA (reference sequence).

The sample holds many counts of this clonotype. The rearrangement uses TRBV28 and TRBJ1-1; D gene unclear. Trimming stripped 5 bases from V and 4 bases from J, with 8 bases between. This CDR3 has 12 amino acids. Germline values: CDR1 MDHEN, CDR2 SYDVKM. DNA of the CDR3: TGTGCCAGCAGTGCCAGGTTCACTGAAGCTTTCTTT. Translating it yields CASSARFTEAFF.

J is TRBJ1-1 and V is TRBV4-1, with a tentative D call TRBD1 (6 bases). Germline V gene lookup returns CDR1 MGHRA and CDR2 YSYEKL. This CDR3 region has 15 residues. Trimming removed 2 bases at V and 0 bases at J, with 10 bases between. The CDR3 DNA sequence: TGCGCCAGCAGCCAACTCACAGGGTTGAACACTGAAGCTTTCTTT. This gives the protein CASSQLTGLNTEAFF.